This TCR beta chain derives from a study of radiotherapy plus CTLA-4 blockade in lung cancer. Profiling relied on immunoSEQ multiplex PCR, and the TCRdb table lists in-frame clones only, not all of them. The repertoire holds about 59,000 clones, about 72% seen once, with roughly 3.1% in the top ten. CDR1 and CDR2 from the germline V gene are MGHRA and YSYEKL. V was clipped by 0 bases and J by 4 bases; unmatched bases: 9. This CDR3 contains 17 residues. Source: peripheral blood, taken from a patient treated with radiotherapy plus ipilimumab. This receptor was taken from a human donor with non-small cell lung cancer who had a complete response to radiotherapy plus ipilimumab. The chain employs TRBV4-1 and TRBJ1-5; 7 bases agree with TRBD1. Written as DNA, the CDR3 is TGCGCCAGCAGCCAAGATTTCCCGGCCAGGGGGAATCAGCCCCAGCATTTT. Encoded protein: CASSQDFPARGNQPQHF.